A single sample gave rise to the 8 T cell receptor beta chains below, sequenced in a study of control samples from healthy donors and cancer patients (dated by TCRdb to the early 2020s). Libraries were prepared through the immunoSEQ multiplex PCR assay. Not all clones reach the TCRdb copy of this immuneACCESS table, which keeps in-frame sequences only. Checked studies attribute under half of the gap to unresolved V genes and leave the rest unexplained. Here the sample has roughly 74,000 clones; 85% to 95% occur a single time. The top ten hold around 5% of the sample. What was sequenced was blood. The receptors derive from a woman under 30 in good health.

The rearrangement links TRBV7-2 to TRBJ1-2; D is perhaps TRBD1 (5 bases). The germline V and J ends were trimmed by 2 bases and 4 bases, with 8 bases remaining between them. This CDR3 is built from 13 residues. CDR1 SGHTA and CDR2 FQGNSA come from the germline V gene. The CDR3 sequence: CASSLQGSYGYTF. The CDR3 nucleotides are TGTGCCAGCAGCTTACAGGGTTCCTATGGCTACACCTTC. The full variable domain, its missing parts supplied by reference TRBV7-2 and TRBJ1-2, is GAGVSQSPSNKVTEKGKDVELRCDPISGHTALYWYRQSLGQGLEFLIYFQGNSAPDKSGLPSDRFSAERTGGSVSTLTIQRTQQEDSAVYLCASSLQGSYGYTFGSGTRLTVV.

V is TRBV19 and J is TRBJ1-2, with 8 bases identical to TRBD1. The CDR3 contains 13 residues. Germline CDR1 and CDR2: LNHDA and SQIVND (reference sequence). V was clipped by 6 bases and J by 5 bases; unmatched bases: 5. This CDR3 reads CASRKTGAYGYTF. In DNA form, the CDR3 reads TGTGCCAGTAGAAAGACAGGGGCGTATGGCTACACCTTC.

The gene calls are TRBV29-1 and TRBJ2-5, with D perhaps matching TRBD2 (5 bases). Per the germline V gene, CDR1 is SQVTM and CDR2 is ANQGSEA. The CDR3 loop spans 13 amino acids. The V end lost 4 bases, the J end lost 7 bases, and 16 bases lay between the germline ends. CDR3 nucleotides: TGCAGCGTTGGGGTCGGGGATGGTGGGACCCAGTACTTC. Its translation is CSVGVGDGGTQYF.

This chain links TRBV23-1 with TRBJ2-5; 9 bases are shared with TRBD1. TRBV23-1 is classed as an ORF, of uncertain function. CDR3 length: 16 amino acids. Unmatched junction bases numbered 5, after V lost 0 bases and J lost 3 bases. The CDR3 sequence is CASSQSGQGDKETQYF. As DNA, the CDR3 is TGCGCCAGCAGTCAATCGGGACAGGGTGATAAAGAGACCCAGTACTTC.

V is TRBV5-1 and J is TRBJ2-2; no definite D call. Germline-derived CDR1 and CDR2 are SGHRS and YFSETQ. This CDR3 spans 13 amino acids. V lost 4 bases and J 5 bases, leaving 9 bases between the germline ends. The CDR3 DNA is TGCGCCAGCAGCCTGGACCGTACCGGGGAGCTGTTTTTT. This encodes CASSLDRTGELFF.

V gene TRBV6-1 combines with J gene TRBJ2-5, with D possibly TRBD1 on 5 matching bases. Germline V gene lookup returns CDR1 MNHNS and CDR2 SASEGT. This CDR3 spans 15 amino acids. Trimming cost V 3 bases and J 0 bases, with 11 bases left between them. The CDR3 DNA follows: TGTGCCAGCAGTGAGGGGCAGGTCTACCAAGAGACCCAGTACTTC. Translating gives CASSEGQVYQETQYF.

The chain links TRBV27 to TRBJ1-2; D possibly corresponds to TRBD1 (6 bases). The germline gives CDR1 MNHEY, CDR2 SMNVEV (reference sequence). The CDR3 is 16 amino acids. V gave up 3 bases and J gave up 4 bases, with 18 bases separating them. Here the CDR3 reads CASSFEGTRMVYGYTF. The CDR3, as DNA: TGTGCCAGCAGTTTCGAGGGGACAAGGATGGTCTATGGCTACACCTTC.

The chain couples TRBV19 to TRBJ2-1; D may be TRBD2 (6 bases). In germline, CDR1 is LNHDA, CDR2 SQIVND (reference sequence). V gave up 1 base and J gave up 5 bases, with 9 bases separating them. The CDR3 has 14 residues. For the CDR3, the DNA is TGTGCCAGTAGTATAGGGGGACTGCACAATGAGCAGTTCTTC. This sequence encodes CASSIGGLHNEQFF.